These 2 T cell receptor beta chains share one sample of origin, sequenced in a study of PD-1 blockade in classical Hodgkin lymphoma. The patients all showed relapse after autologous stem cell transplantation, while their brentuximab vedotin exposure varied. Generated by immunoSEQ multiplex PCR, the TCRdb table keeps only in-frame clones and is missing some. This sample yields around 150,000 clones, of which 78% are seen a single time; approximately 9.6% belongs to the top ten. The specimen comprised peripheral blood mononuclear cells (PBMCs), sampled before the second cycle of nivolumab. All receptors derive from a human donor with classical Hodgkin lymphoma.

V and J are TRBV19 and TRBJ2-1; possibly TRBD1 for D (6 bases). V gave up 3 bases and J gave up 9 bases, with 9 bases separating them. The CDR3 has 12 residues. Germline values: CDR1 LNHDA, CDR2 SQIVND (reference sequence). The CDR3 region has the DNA TGTGCCAGTAGTATCAGGGGTTCTGAGCAGTTCTTC. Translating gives CASSIRGSEQFF.

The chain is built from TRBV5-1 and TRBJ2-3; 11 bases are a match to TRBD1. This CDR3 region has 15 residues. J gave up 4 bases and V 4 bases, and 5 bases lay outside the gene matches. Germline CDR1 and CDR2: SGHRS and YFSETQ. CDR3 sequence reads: CASSQDRGLSDTQYF. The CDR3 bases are TGCGCCAGCAGCCAGGACAGGGGGCTCTCAGATACGCAGTATTTT.